The 3 T cell receptor beta chains listed next were all sequenced from one sample in a study of cytomegalovirus exposure and HLA in healthy donors. The assay was immunoSEQ multiplex PCR, and TCRdb's table has in-frame clones only and misses some. The sample shows over 200,000 clones, around four fifths of them seen only once. Sequencing was done on a sample of PBMCs. These receptors came from a woman in her twenties or thirties in good health and CMV-seropositive.

J is TRBJ2-1 and V is TRBV27; D is possibly TRBD2 (6 bases). Germline-derived CDR1 and CDR2 are MNHEY and SMNVEV (reference sequence). V was pared by 4 bases and J by 0 bases, with 16 bases between. There are 17 residues in the CDR3. The CDR3: CASSYRKRASSYNEQFF. The CDR3 DNA follows: TGTGCCAGCAGTTACCGAAAGCGGGCGAGCTCCTACAATGAGCAGTTCTTC.

V usage is TRBV7-9 and J usage is TRBJ1-1; D is undetermined. Trimming pared 0 bases from V and 7 bases from J, leaving 9 bases between. Germline values: CDR1 SEHNR, CDR2 FQNEAQ (reference sequence). This CDR3 has 13 residues. The CDR3, as DNA: TGTGCCAGCAGCTTAGCAAGTGTTGATGAAGCTTTCTTT. It codes for CASSLASVDEAFF. Using reference TRBV7-9 and TRBJ1-1 for the parts outside the CDR3, the full variable domain is DTGVSQNPRHKITKRGQNVTFRCDPISEHNRLYWYRQTLGQGPEFLTYFQNEAQLEKSRLLSDRFSAERPKGSFSTLEIQRTEQGDSAMYLCASSLASVDEAFFGQGTRLTVV.

The J gene is TRBJ2-1, the V gene TRBV2, with D unclear. V was clipped by 7 bases and J by 4 bases, with 8 bases between them. CDR1 is SNHLY and CDR2 is FYNNEI in the germline V gene. The CDR3 extends over 12 amino acids. This chain's CDR3 is CASKVRYNEQFF. The CDR3 DNA reads TGTGCCAGCAAGGTGCGTTACAATGAGCAGTTCTTC.